The 12 T cell receptor beta chains below all came from one sample that was sequenced in a study of blood T cells in healthy people across ages. A J-beta primer mix and a sample-barcoded 5' primer were used in a second PCR of about 7 to 12 cycles. One entry per CDR3 protein, called by TCRdb with MiXCR from the 5' RACE reads. The sample comprises 1.5 million or so distinct CDR3 sequences, roughly 45% of which are singletons, and 7% to 9.5% rests with the top ten. The specimen was blood. All receptors derive from a woman aged 18-29 years in good health.

J is TRBJ2-2 and V is TRBV11-2, with 8 bases aligning to TRBD2. The germline V gene has CDR1 SGHAT and CDR2 FQNNGV. After removal of 8 bases from V and 6 bases from J, the junction contained 11 bases not matched to a gene. This CDR3 comprises 15 residues. The CDR3 DNA reads TGTGCCAGCTGGGGGAGCGGGAGAGTCTCCGGGGAGCTGTTTTTT. Its protein product is CASWGSGRVSGELFF.

This clonotype has a handful of counts. The chain is built from TRBV7-9 and TRBJ2-1; no definite D call. V lost 5 bases and J 6 bases, leaving 11 bases between the germline ends. The germline V gene has CDR1 SEHNR and CDR2 FQNEAQ (reference sequence). The CDR3 is 13 amino acids. This CDR3 is CASSLQPVNEQFF. CDR3 sequence (DNA): TGTGCCAGCAGCCTACAACCGGTCAATGAGCAGTTCTTC. Full variable domain (outside the CDR3, taken from reference TRBV7-9 and TRBJ2-1): DTGVSQNPRHKITKRGQNVTFRCDPISEHNRLYWYRQTLGQGPEFLTYFQNEAQLEKSRLLSDRFSAERPKGSFSTLEIQRTEQGDSAMYLCASSLQPVNEQFFGPGTRLTVL.

The chain uses TRBV6-5 and TRBJ2-1; D is tentatively TRBD1 or TRBD2 (5 bases each). V lost 4 bases and J 0 bases, leaving 13 bases between the germline ends. Germline-derived CDR1 and CDR2 are MNHEY and SVGAGI. The CDR3 sequence is 16 residues long. The CDR3 sequence is CASSSEGSGSYNEQFF. CDR3 DNA: TGTGCCAGCAGTTCCGAGGGGAGCGGCTCCTACAATGAGCAGTTCTTC.

This clonotype was counted between two and nine times. This rearrangement joins TRBV5-1 to TRBJ2-1; 8 bases map to TRBD2. V was pared by 0 bases and J by 9 bases, with 8 bases of the junction left unmatched. This CDR3 region has 15 residues. The V gene's germline CDR1 is SGHRS and CDR2 YFSETQ. CDR3 protein: CASSLEAGGVREQFF. CDR3 nucleotides: TGCGCCAGCAGCTTGGAGGCGGGGGGAGTACGTGAGCAGTTCTTC.

This clonotype has a handful of counts. The CDR3 sequence: CASSELGATYGYTF. The CDR3 DNA reads TGTGCCAGCAGTGAATTGGGAGCGACCTATGGCTACACCTTC. The chain is built from TRBV6-1 and TRBJ1-2, with D unclear. Germline CDR1 reads MNHNS; CDR2 reads SASEGT. The V and J ends lost 2 bases and 4 bases respectively, with 11 bases between them. The CDR3 is 14 amino acids.

The table lists this clonotype with a few counts. The chain has TRBV3-1 and TRBJ1-2; D call uncertain. CDR1 LGHDT and CDR2 YNNKEL come from the germline V gene (reference sequence). The CDR3 covers 13 residues. Trimming shortened V by 1 base and J by 4 bases, and 7 bases separated the two germline ends. In DNA, the CDR3 is TGTGCCAGCAGCCAAGCGACAAGCTATGGCTACACCTTC. Its protein is CASSQATSYGYTF.

This clonotype has only one observation. CDR3 sequence (DNA): TGTGCCATCAGTCAAAGGACAGGGTCGAACACTGAAGCTTTCTTT. Its protein product is CAISQRTGSNTEAFF. The chain has TRBV10-3 and TRBJ1-1; 8 bases agree with TRBD1. CDR1 ENHRY and CDR2 SYGVKD come from the germline V gene. CDR3 length equals 15 residues. The ends lost 5 bases at V and 1 base at J; junction bases unmatched: 6.

This clonotype was counted between two and nine times. The rearrangement joins TRBV3-1 to TRBJ1-2; D call uncertain. The germline V gene has CDR1 LGHDT and CDR2 YNNKEL (reference sequence). The ends were cut back, 0 bases at V and 8 bases at J, with 16 bases in the middle. The CDR3 extends over 15 amino acids. The CDR3 loop is CASSQDIRRSGGYTF. For the CDR3, the DNA is TGTGCCAGCAGCCAAGATATTCGAAGGTCGGGAGGCTACACCTTC.

This chain uses TRBV24-1 with TRBJ2-1; 7 nucleotides align to TRBD2. Germline CDR1 reads KGHDR; CDR2 reads SFDVKD. CDR3 length equals 15 residues. Trimming removed 5 bases from V and 2 bases from J; junction bases left unmatched: 5. The CDR3: CATSVDGTTYNEQFF. CDR3 bases: TGTGCCACCAGTGTTGACGGGACTACCTACAATGAGCAGTTCTTC.

This sequence joins TRBV11-2 and TRBJ2-1; no definite D call. CDR1 is SGHAT and CDR2 is FQNNGV in the germline V gene. V lost 2 bases, J lost 0 bases, and 11 bases lay in between. The CDR3 runs 16 residues. This chain's CDR3 is CASSLPAWSSYNEQFF. CDR3 DNA sequence: TGTGCCAGCAGCTTACCAGCGTGGTCCTCCTACAATGAGCAGTTCTTC.

The chain combines TRBV3-1 with TRBJ1-2, with D perhaps TRBD1 (5 bases). The V end lost 6 bases, the J end lost 7 bases, and 21 bases lay between the germline ends. This CDR3 has 15 amino acids. Germline lookup yields CDR1 LGHDT and CDR2 YNNKEL (reference sequence). The CDR3 sequence is CASSLGEGAACGYTF. As DNA, the CDR3 is TGTGCCAGCAGTCTCGGAGAAGGGGCAGCCTGTGGCTACACCTTC.

This clonotype was counted between two and nine times. This CDR3 is CSAIIGGRNTEAFF. In DNA form, the CDR3 reads TGCAGTGCTATCATTGGTGGACGGAACACTGAAGCTTTCTTT. This sequence joins TRBV20-1 and TRBJ1-1; D is undetermined. CDR1 is DFQATT and CDR2 is SNEGSKA in the germline V gene (reference sequence). The V and J ends lost 4 bases and 1 base respectively, with 13 bases between them. The CDR3 spans 14 residues.